This T cell receptor (beta chain) was found in a study of cytomegalovirus exposure and HLA in healthy donors. General observations from the study: A link between a missense DCLRE1C variant and TCR beta V- and J-gene trimming emerged from a later analysis. Another analysis was done later, and it associated more than 15,000 TCR beta sequences with HLA alleles at 0.05 false discovery rate. The number of N-insertions in an Asian-associated ancestry cluster was reportedly below the approximately 700-donor mean in a later analysis.

Regarding donors, all were healthy bone marrow donors. A note on this clone: Its antigen is still unknown.

The length of the CDR3 is 13 residues. V dropped 5 bases and J dropped 11 bases, with 14 bases sitting between them. Per germline, CDR1 SGHDT and CDR2 YYEEEE. 60 Vbeta and 13 Jbeta primers were used in PCR. Generated by immunoSEQ multiplex PCR, the TCRdb table keeps only in-frame clones and is missing some. In the table there are 180,000 or so clones, approximately 85% of which are singletons. This TCR derives from a man younger than 35 in good health and CMV-seropositive. The chain is built from TRBV5-6 and TRBJ1-6; tentative D call: TRBD1 (6 bases). Sequencing used PBMCs. CDR3 nucleotides: TGTGCCAGCAGTTTTTTGGGGGCTGCACCCCTCCACTTT. This sequence encodes CASSFLGAAPLHF.